This T cell receptor (beta chain) was observed in a study of shared clonotypes between healthy human individuals. Cells designated naive CD8 were CD45RO-negative and were positively selected for CCR7, with terminally differentiated effector memory CD45RA+ cells excluded. Points on this clone: The target antigen is unknown.

Study-level results: The small donor group covered limited genetic and exposure diversity. It was only blood that was sampled, and tissue repertoires likely differ. Clonotypes which were not shared had lower generation probabilities than clonotypes that all four donors shared. Generally, naive subsets (rather than memory subsets) showed larger estimated richness.

Sequenced by immunoSEQ multiplex PCR; TCRdb stores in-frame clones only, minus some. The sample records roughly 2,000,000 clones, around 95% being singletons. Trimming cost V 4 bases and J 3 bases, with 12 bases left between them. CDR1 is SEHNR, CDR2 FQNEAQ, per germline (reference sequence). The CDR3 loop spans 14 amino acids. The chain carries TRBV7-9 and TRBJ1-2; D possibly corresponds to TRBD1 (6 bases). Specimen: naive CD8+ T cells from PBMCs. This sequence was found in a young man in good health. Some clones in this sample may be carry-over from other donors' samples. The CDR3 reads CASSSRDTHYGYTF. The CDR3 DNA follows: TGTGCCAGCAGCTCCCGGGACACCCACTATGGCTACACCTTC.